This T cell receptor beta chain stems from a study of cytomegalovirus exposure and HLA in healthy donors. Broader study findings: Within a later analysis, the majority of CMV-associated TCR beta chains appeared HLA-restricted. Some TCR beta chains (roughly 160 of them) were listed as cytomegalovirus-associated.

Concerning this clone: Its antigen is undetermined.

The PCR made use of 60 Vbeta and 13 Jbeta primers. TCRdb's table, derived via immunoSEQ multiplex PCR, lists solely in-frame clones and lacks some. The sample has 100,000 to 150,000 clones; about 79% are singletons. The junction had 5 bases not matched to a gene; V was cut back by 8 bases and J by 3 bases. CDR1 is ENHRY, CDR2 SYGVKD, per germline. The CDR3 is made up of 14 amino acids. The clonotype comes from a woman in her 50s in good health and CMV-seronegative. The V and J genes are TRBV10-3 and TRBJ2-3; 10 bases line up with TRBD1. The sample comprised PBMCs. In nucleotides, the CDR3 is TGTGCCATCGGGGGGGACAGGGGAACAGATACGCAGTATTTT. It is translated as CAIGGDRGTDTQYF.